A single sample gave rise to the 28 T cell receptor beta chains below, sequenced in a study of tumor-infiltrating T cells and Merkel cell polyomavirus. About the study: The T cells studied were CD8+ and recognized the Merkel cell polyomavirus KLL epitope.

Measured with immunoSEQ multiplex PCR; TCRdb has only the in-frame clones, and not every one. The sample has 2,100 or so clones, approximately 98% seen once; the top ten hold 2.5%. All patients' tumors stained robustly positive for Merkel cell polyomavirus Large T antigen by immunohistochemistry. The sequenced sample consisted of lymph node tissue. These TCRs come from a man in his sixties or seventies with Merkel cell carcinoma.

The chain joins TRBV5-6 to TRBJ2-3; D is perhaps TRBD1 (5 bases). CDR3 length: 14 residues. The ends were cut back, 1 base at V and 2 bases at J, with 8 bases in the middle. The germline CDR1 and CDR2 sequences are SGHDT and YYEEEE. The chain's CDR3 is CASSLLQVTDTQYF. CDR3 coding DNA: TGTGCCAGCAGCTTGTTACAGGTCACAGATACGCAGTATTTT. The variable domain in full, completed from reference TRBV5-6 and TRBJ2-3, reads DAGVTQSPTHLIKTRGQQVTLRCSPKSGHDTVSWYQQALGQGPQFIFQYYEEEERQRGNFPDRFSGHQFPNYSSELNVNALLLGDSALYLCASSLLQVTDTQYFGPGTRLTVL.

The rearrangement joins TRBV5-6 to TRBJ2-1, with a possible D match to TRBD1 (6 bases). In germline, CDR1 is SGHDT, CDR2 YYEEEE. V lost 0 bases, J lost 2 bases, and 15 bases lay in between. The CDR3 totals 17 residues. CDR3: CASSLGQGLLPYNEQFF. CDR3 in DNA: TGTGCCAGCAGCTTGGGGCAGGGGCTGCTTCCCTACAATGAGCAGTTCTTC.

CDR3 in DNA: TGTGCCAGTAGTATCTCGGACAGTTTCTACACTGAAGCTTTCTTT. Protein sequence: CASSISDSFYTEAFF. The chain employs TRBV19 and TRBJ1-1; D perhaps matches TRBD1 (6 bases). V lost 3 bases to trimming and J lost 3 bases, with 14 bases between them. Germline V gene lookup returns CDR1 LNHDA and CDR2 SQIVND (reference sequence). There are 15 residues in the CDR3.

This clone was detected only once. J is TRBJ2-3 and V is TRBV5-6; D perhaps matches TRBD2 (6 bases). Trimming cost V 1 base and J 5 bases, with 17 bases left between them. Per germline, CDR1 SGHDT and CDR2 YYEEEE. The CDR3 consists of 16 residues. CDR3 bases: TGTGCCAGCAGCTTGAAGGGACTCTCCTTCGTAGATACGCAGTATTTT. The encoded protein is CASSLKGLSFVDTQYF.

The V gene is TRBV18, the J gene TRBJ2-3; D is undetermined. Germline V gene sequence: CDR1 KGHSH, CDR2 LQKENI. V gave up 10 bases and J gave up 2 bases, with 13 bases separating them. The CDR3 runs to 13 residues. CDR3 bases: TGTGCCACGACTCCCCCCTCCACAGATACGCAGTATTTT. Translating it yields CATTPPSTDTQYF.

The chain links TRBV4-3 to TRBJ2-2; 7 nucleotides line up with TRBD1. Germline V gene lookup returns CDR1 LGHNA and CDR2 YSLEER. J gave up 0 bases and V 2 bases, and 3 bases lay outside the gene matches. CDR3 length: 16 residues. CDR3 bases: TGCGCCAGCAGCCAACCGACAGGGACGAACACCGGGGAGCTGTTTTTT. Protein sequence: CASSQPTGTNTGELFF.

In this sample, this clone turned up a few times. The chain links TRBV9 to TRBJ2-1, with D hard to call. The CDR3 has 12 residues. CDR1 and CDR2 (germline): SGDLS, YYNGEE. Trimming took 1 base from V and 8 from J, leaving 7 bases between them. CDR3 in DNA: TGTGCCAGCAGCGTACTAGGTCATGAGCAGTTCTTC. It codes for CASSVLGHEQFF.

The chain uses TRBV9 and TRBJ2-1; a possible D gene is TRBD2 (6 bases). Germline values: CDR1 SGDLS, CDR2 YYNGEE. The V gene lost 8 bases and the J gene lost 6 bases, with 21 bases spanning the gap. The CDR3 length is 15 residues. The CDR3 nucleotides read TGTGCCAGTTCCAAAACTGGGACTCGATCCAATGAGCAGTTCTTC. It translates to CASSKTGTRSNEQFF.

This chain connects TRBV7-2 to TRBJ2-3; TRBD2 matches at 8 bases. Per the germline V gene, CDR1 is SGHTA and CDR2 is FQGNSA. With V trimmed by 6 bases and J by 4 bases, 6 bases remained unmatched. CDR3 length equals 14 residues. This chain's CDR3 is CASSSSGSPDTQYF. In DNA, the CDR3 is TGTGCCAGCAGTTCAAGCGGGAGTCCAGATACGCAGTATTTT.

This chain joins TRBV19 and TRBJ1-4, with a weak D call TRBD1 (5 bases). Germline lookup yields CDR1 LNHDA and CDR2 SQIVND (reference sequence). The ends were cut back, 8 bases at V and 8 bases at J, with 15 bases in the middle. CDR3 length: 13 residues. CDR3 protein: CASSLGRGEKLFF. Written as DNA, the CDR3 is TGTGCCAGTTCGTTGGGGAGGGGAGAAAAACTGTTTTTT.

In DNA form, the CDR3 reads TGTGCCAGCTCGGCGGGAATTATTCTGCGGGCGTTTACCGGGGAGCTGTTTTTT. Its translation is CASSAGIILRAFTGELFF. The chain links TRBV27 to TRBJ2-2; D is possibly TRBD2 (6 bases). The CDR3 is made up of 18 amino acids. V lost 8 bases, J lost 5 bases, and 27 bases lay in between. Germline CDR1 reads MNHEY; CDR2 reads SMNVEV (reference sequence).

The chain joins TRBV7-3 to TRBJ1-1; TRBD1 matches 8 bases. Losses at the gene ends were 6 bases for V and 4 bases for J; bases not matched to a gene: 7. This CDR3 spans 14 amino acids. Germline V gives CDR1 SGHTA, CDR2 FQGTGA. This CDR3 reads CASSQGALSTEAFF. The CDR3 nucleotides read TGTGCCAGCAGTCAGGGGGCGCTGAGCACTGAAGCTTTCTTT.

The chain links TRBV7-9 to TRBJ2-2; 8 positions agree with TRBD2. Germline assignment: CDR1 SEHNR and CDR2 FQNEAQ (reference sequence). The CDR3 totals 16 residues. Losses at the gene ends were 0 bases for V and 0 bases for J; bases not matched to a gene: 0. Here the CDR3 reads CASSLASGANTGELFF. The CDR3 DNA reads TGTGCCAGCAGCTTAGCTAGCGGGGCGAACACCGGGGAGCTGTTTTTT.

This CDR3 reads CASSTGGIEQFF. DNA of the CDR3: TGTGCCAGTAGCACAGGGGGCATTGAGCAGTTCTTC. This sequence joins TRBV19 and TRBJ2-1; 9 bases are shared with TRBD1. The V gene's germline CDR1 is LNHDA and CDR2 SQIVND (reference sequence). This CDR3 is 12 amino acids long. After removal of 6 bases from V and 9 bases from J, the junction contained 3 bases not matched to a gene. Variable domain in full (rest from reference TRBV19 and TRBJ2-1): DGGITQSPKYLFRKEGQNVTLSCEQNLNHDAMYWYRQDPGQGLRLIYYSQIVNDFQKGDIAEGYSVSREKKESFPLTVTSAQKNPTAFYLCASSTGGIEQFFGPGTRLTVL.

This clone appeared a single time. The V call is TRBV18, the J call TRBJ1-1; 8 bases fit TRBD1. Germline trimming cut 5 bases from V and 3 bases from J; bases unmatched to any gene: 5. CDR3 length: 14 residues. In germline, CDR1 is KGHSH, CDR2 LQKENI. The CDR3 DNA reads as TGTGCCAGCTCAGTAAGACAGGGGCACACTGAAGCTTTCTTT. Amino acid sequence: CASSVRQGHTEAFF.

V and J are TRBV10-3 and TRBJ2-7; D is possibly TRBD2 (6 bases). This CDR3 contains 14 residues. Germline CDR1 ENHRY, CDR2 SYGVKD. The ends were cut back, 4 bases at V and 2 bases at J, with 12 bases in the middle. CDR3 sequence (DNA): TGTGCCATCAGTGGAGGCGGGAAAGCCTACGAGCAGTACGTC. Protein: CAISGGGKAYEQYV.

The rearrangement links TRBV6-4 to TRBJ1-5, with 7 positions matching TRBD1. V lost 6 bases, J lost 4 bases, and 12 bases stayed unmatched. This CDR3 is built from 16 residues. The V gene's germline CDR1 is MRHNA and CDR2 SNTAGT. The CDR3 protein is CASSENRDSLNQPQHF. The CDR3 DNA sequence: TGTGCCAGCAGCGAGAACCGGGACAGCCTAAATCAGCCCCAGCATTTT.

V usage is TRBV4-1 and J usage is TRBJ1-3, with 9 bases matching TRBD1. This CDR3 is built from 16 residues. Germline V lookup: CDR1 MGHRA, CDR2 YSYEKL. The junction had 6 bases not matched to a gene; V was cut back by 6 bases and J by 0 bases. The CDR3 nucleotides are TGCGCCAGCAGTCGGACAGGGGATGGCTCTGGAAACACCATATATTTT. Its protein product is CASSRTGDGSGNTIYF.

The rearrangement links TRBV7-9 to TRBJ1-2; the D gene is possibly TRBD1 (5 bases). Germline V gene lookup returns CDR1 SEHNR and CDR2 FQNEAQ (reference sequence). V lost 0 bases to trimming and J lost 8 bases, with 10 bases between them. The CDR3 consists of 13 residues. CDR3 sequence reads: CASSLAGGSGYTF. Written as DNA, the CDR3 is TGTGCCAGCAGCTTAGCGGGGGGGAGCGGCTACACCTTC.

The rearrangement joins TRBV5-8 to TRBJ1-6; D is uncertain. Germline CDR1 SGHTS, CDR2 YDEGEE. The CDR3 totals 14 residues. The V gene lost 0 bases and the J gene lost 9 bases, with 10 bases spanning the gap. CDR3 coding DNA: TGTGCCAGCAGCTTGGCCGCCGGGGTTTCACCCCTCCACTTT. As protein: CASSLAAGVSPLHF.

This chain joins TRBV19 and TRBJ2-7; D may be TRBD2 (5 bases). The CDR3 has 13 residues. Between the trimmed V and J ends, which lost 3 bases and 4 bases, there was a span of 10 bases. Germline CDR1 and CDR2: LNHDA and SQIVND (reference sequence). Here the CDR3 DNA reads TGTGCCAGTAGTATCGGGCTAGCATACGAGCAGTACGTC. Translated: CASSIGLAYEQYV.

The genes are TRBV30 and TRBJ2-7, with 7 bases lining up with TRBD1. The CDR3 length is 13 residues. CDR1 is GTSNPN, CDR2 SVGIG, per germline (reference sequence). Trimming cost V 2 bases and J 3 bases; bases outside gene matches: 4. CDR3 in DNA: TGTGCCTGGAGTACAGGGACAGTCTACGAGCAGTACGTC. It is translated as CAWSTGTVYEQYV.

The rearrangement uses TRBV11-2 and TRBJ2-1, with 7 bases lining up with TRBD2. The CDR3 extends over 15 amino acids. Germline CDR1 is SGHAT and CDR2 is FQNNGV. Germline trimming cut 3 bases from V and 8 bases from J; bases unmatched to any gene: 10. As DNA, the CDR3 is TGTGCCAGCAGCTTGGAAGCGGGGCTGTTAGATGAGCAGTTCTTC. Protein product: CASSLEAGLLDEQFF.

CDR3 sequence (DNA): TGCGCCAGCAGCTTGGACCCCCCCGCGGGATTCTACAATGAGCAGTTCTTC. Translated: CASSLDPPAGFYNEQFF. The rearrangement joins TRBV5-1 to TRBJ2-1; weak D call: TRBD2 (6 bases). V dropped 0 bases and J dropped 3 bases, with 16 bases sitting between them. The CDR3 sequence is 17 residues long. Per germline, CDR1 SGHRS and CDR2 YFSETQ. Based on the CDR3 plus reference TRBV5-1 and TRBJ2-1, the full variable domain is KAGVTQTPRYLIKTRGQQVTLSCSPISGHRSVSWYQQTPGQGLQFLFEYFSETQRNKGNFPGRFSGRQFSNSRSEMNVSTLELGDSALYLCASSLDPPAGFYNEQFFGPGTRLTVL.

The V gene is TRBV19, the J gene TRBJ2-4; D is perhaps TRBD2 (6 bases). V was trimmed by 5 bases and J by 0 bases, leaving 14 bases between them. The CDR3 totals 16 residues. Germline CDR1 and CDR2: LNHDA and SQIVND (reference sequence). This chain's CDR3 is CASSPGTSLAKNIQYF. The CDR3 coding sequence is TGTGCCAGTAGTCCAGGGACTTCGCTAGCCAAAAACATTCAGTACTTC. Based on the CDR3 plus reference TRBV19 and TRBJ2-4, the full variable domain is DGGITQSPKYLFRKEGQNVTLSCEQNLNHDAMYWYRQDPGQGLRLIYYSQIVNDFQKGDIAEGYSVSREKKESFPLTVTSAQKNPTAFYLCASSPGTSLAKNIQYFGAGTRLSVL.

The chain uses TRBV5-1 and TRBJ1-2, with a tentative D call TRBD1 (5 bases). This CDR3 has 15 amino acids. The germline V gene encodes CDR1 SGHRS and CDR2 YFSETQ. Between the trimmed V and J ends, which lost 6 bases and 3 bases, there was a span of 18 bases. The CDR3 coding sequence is TGCGCCAGCAAAGTAGATCCGGGGGGACACTATGGCTACACCTTC. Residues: CASKVDPGGHYGYTF. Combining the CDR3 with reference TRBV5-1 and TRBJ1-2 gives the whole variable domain KAGVTQTPRYLIKTRGQQVTLSCSPISGHRSVSWYQQTPGQGLQFLFEYFSETQRNKGNFPGRFSGRQFSNSRSEMNVSTLELGDSALYLCASKVDPGGHYGYTFGSGTRLTVV.

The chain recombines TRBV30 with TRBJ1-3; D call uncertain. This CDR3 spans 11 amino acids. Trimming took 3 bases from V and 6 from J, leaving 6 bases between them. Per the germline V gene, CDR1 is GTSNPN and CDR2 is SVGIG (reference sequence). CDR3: CAWRAENTIYF. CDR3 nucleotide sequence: TGTGCCTGGAGGGCCGAAAACACCATATATTTT. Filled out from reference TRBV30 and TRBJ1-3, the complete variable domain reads SQTIHQWPATLVQPVGSPLSLECTVEGTSNPNLYWYRQAAGRGLQLLFYSVGIGQISSEVPQNLSASRPQDRQFILSSKKLLLSDSGFYLCAWRAENTIYFGEGSWLTVV.

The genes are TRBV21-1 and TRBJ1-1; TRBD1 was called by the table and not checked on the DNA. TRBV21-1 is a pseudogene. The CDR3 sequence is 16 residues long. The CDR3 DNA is TGTGCCAGCAGCAAAATCCGAGCAGGGGGCTTAACTGAAGCTTTCTTT. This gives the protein CASSKIRAGGLTEAFF.